This T cell receptor beta chain was captured in a study of molecular identifiers for immune sequencing clone quantification (dated by TCRdb to the late 2010s). About the study as a whole: In a replicate experiment, RNA from roughly 18,000 or 92,000 naive CD8 T cells was split into five aliquots, four of which were sequenced. CD8 T cells were used in a methods study to benchmark molecular-identifier clustering-based TCR repertoire sequencing (MIDCIRS) and TCR RNA copy counting. Broad study findings and their caveats: When barcode sub-clustering was not used, chimeric consensus sequences inflated TCR diversity, with chimeras reaching as high as 47%. The sizes of highly expanded clones could end up underestimated when identical TCR molecules share a barcode. The naive libraries included spiked-in Jurkat TCR RNA (roughly nine copies' worth), and this RNA is not part of the donor repertoire. Even against a background of about a million naive CD8 T cells, spiked-in Jurkat TCR RNA amounting to a single cell's worth was reported to be detectable. Clones above 20 RNA copies held over 97% of molecules in CMV-specific effector cells but under 1% in naive cells. About 3 recovered TCR RNA copies per cell were obtained by modeling, versus approximately 10 by digital PCR, implying a capture efficiency of 30% to 35%.

Libraries of naive CD8 T cells were built from about 19,000 to 1,100,000 sorted cells, with 10%, 30% or 50% of the purified RNA used. Naive CD8 T cells, defined as CD8+CD4-CCR7+CD45RA+, were FACS-sorted into RLT Plus buffer on a BD FACSAria II. To test detection sensitivity, Jurkat RNA equivalent to about eleven TCR copies was spiked into samples of about 20,000-1,100,000 naive CD8 T cells. CD8 T cells were enriched using RosetteSep CD8+ T Cell Enrichment Cocktail and Ficoll-Paque, and the enriched cells then underwent ACK red cell lysis. Remarks on this clonotype: Its target antigen remains unknown. No much larger clone is present one base from it, and per-base qualities are unavailable.

The library relied on PCR. TCRdb names Illumina HiSeq 4000 as the instrument used. Bulk TCR libraries were prepared as previously described, using TCR primers listed in Table S5. Total RNA was purified with the Qiagen AllPrep DNA/RNA kit. Before analysis, reads from multiple sequencing runs of the same library were pooled. Concerning the study's data processing: Only reads with exact TCR constant sequence were kept, trimmed to 150 nt, and grouped by their 12-nt molecular barcodes. Reads inside each barcode group were sub-clustered using a 15% Levenshtein threshold, and a quality-weighted consensus sequence was constructed for each RNA molecule. Non-functional sequences were removed, as were lower-count sequences one edit away from another. Based on fitting two negative binomial distributions, any barcode sub-cluster with under 20% of the maximum read count was discarded. Through fastp at Q25 and MiXCR, TCRdb rebuilt clones from the public reads, retaining in-frame beta chains. Rows are combined by CDR3 protein, so each entry shows the most common genes and DNA. The V and J calls, along with clone size, are taken from TCRdb and not from the paper's own processing. The sample table shows under 600,000 distinct CDR3 sequences, and 20% to 25% are seen once. The ten top clones hold approximately 0.84% of the sample.

V loses 2 bases of germline sequence and J loses 3 bases, and the interval between the two ends is 13 bases. The germline V gene encodes CDR1 LGHNA and CDR2 YSLEER. The CDR3 goes from the cysteine to the phenylalanine over 16 residues. Only CDR3 DNA remains: 48 bases, in frame from the first base. The chain employs TRBV4-3 and TRBJ1-4, with the D segment identity uncertain. The sample comprised naive CD8+ T cells from blood, with Jurkat cell RNA spiked in. The cell subset or site label on this specimen signifies: FACS-sorted CD8+CD4-CCR7+CD45RA+ naive T cells. The sequence derives from a human donor in good health. Some libraries in this study had Jurkat cell RNA spiked in. The CDR3 protein: CASSQSSIAANEKLFF. The DNA sequence is as follows: TGCGCCAGCAGCCAATCTAGCATAGCAGCTAATGAAAAACTGTTTTTT.